These 8 T cell receptor beta chains were all obtained from the same sample, sequenced in a study of PD-L1 blockade in urothelial cancer. Assay: immunoSEQ multiplex PCR; the TCRdb copy retains only in-frame clones and omits some. The sample yields about 55,000 clones, about 72% seen once. Sequencing was performed on PBMCs, taken around atezolizumab (anti-PD-L1) treatment. These receptors came from a man between 65 and 85 years old with urothelial cancer.

The V gene is TRBV29-1, the J gene TRBJ1-3; D not certain. Trimming shortened V by 6 bases and J by 2 bases, and 8 bases separated the two germline ends. This CDR3 is 12 amino acids long. In germline, CDR1 is SQVTM, CDR2 ANQGSEA. CDR3 coding DNA: TGCAGCGTGAGGGAACCTGGAAACACCATATATTTT. It codes for CSVREPGNTIYF.

This clone was picked up one time. The chain couples TRBV4-1 to TRBJ2-7; 13 bases agree with TRBD2. Germline V gene data show CDR1 as MGHRA and CDR2 as YSYEKL. V gave up 0 bases and J gave up 7 bases; unmatched junction bases: 15. The length of the CDR3 is 19 residues. CDR3: CASSQEPGLAGAPSGEQYF. For the CDR3, the DNA is TGCGCCAGCAGCCAAGAGCCCGGACTAGCGGGGGCTCCTTCGGGTGAGCAGTACTTC.

J is TRBJ2-5 and V is TRBV2; TRBD1 agrees at 12 bases. The end of the DNA is better explained by TRBJ2-7, so the J call may be wrong. The CDR3 extends over 16 amino acids. Germline V gene data show CDR1 as SNHLY and CDR2 as FYNNEI. The CDR3 sequence is CASSDRSGTGGSEQYF. For the CDR3, the DNA is TGTGCCAGCAGTGACCGTTCCGGGACAGGGGGCTCCGAGCAGTACTTC.

In its sample, this clone is medium-sized. The chain carries TRBV11-3 and TRBJ2-1; 8 nucleotides line up with TRBD2. CDR1 SGHNT and CDR2 YENEEA come from the germline V gene. CDR3 length equals 16 residues. V lost 0 bases to trimming and J lost 9 bases; unmatched junction nucleotides: 10. This CDR3 reads CASSLDRSGRGVEQFF. CDR3 nucleotide sequence: TGTGCCAGCAGCTTAGATAGAAGCGGGAGAGGGGTTGAGCAGTTCTTC. The whole variable domain, remainder taken from reference TRBV11-3 and TRBJ2-1, is EAGVVQSPRYKIIEKKQPVAFWCNPISGHNTLYWYLQNLGQGPELLIRYENEEAVDDSQLPKDRFSAERLKGVDSTLKIQPAELGDSAVYLCASSLDRSGRGVEQFFGPGTRLTVL.

This clone was counted a few times. The CDR3 nucleotides read TGTGCCAGCAGCTTGGGACAGGGGTTGACTAATGAAAAACTGTTTTTT. This sequence encodes CASSLGQGLTNEKLFF. This chain connects TRBV5-8 to TRBJ1-4; TRBD1 matches 8 bases. CDR3 length: 16 residues. V shed 0 bases, J shed 2 bases, and the junction held 3 bases outside the gene matches. Germline CDR1 is SGHTS and CDR2 is YDEGEE.

The J gene is TRBJ2-7, the V gene TRBV7-8; 11 nucleotides agree with TRBD1. This CDR3 contains 16 residues. Trimming removed 4 bases from V and 1 base from J; junction bases left unmatched: 6. CDR1 SGHVS and CDR2 FQNEAQ come from the germline V gene. The CDR3 reads CASSSIGTGGSYEQYF. The DNA for the CDR3 is TGTGCCAGCAGCTCCATTGGGACAGGGGGTTCCTACGAGCAGTACTTC.

The chain recombines TRBV6-4 with TRBJ2-1; 12 positions match TRBD2. This CDR3 spans 16 amino acids. V lost 5 bases and J lost 8; bases outside the gene matches: 10. Germline CDR1 MRHNA, CDR2 SNTAGT. CDR3 nucleotides: TGTGCCAGCAGTCCCCTAGCGGGAGGGCCGTGGGATGAGCAGTTCTTC. Protein product: CASSPLAGGPWDEQFF.

This clone showed up just a few times. The chain couples TRBV28 to TRBJ2-1; 15 bases are shared with TRBD2. V gave up 10 bases and J gave up 4 bases; unmatched junction bases: 5. The CDR3 loop spans 15 amino acids. Germline V gene sequence: CDR1 MDHEN, CDR2 SYDVKM. CDR3 loop: CAMGTSGGTYNEQFF. CDR3 sequence (DNA): TGTGCCATGGGGACTAGCGGGGGGACTTACAATGAGCAGTTCTTC.